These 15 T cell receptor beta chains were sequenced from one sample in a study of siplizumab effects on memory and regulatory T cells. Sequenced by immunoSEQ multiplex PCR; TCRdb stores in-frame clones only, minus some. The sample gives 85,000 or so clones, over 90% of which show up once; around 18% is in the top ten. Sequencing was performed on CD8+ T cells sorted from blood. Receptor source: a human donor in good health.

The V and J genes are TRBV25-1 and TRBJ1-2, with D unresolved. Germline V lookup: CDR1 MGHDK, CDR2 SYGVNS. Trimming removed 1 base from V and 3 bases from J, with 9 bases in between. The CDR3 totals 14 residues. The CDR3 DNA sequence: TGTGCCAGCAGTGAATGGAGGACGGACTATGGCTACACCTTC. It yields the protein CASSEWRTDYGYTF.

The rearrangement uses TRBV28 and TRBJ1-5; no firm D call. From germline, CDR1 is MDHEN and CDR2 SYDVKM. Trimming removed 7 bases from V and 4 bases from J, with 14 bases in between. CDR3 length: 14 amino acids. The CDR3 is CASIGYGRNQPQHF. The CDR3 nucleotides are TGTGCCAGCATTGGGTATGGGAGGAATCAGCCCCAGCATTTT.

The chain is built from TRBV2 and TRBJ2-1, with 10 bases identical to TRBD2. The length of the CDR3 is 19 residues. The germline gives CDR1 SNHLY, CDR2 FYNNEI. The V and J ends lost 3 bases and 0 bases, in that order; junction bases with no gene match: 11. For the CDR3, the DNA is TGTGCCAGCAGTGATTCCCTAGCGGGGGAAGACAGCTCCTACAATGAGCAGTTCTTC. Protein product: CASSDSLAGEDSSYNEQFF.

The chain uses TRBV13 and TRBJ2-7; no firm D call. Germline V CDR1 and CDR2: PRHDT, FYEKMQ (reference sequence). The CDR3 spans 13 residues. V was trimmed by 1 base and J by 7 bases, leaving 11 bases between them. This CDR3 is CASSLAGPPEQYF. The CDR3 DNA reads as TGTGCCAGCAGCTTAGCCGGACCGCCGGAGCAGTACTTC.

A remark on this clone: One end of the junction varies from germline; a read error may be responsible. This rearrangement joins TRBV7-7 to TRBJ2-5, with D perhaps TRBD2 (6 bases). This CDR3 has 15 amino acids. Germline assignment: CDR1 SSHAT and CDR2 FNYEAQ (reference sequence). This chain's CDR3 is CASSPTGEGQETQYF. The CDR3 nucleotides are TGTGCTAGCAGCCCAACGGGGGAAGGCCAAGAGACCCAGTACTTC.

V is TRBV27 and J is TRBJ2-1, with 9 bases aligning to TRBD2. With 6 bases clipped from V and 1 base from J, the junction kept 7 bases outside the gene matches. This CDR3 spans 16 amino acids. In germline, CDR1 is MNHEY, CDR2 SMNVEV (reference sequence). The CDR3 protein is CASRPLAGLSYNEQFF. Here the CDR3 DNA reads TGTGCCAGCAGGCCCCTAGCGGGATTGTCCTACAATGAGCAGTTCTTC.

This CDR3 is CASSQQPGLRLTDTQYF. The CDR3, as DNA: TGTGCCAGCAGCCAACAACCGGGACTACGACTGACAGATACGCAGTATTTT. The chain combines TRBV14 with TRBJ2-3, with 7 bases identical to TRBD2. Germline V lookup: CDR1 SGHDN, CDR2 FVKESK. The CDR3 runs 17 residues. V trimming: 2 bases; J trimming: 3 bases; junction bases outside the gene matches: 11.

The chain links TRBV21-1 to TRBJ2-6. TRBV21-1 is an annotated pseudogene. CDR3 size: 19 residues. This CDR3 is CASSKAQNTPTSGANVLTF. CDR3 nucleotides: TGTGCCAGCAGCAAAGCTCAGAACACCCCTACCTCTGGGGCCAACGTCCTGACTTTC.

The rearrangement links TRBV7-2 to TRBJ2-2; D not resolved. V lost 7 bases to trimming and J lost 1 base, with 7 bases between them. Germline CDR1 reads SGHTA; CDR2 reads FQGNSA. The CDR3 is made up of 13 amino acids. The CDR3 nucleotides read TGTGCCAGCAACTCGTGGAACACCGGGGAGCTGTTTTTT. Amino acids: CASNSWNTGELFF.

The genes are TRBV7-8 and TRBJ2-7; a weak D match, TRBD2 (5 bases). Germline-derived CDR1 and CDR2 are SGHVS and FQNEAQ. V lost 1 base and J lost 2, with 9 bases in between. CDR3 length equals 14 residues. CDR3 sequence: CASSLGGGPYEQYF. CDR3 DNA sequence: TGTGCCAGCAGCTTAGGTGGCGGGCCCTACGAGCAGTACTTC.

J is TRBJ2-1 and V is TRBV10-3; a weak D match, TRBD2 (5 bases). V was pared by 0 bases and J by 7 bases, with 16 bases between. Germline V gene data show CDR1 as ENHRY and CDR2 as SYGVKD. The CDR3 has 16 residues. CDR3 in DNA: TGTGCCATCAGTGAGTCAATGGCGGGTGCCTCTAATGAGCAGTTCTTC. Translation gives CAISESMAGASNEQFF.

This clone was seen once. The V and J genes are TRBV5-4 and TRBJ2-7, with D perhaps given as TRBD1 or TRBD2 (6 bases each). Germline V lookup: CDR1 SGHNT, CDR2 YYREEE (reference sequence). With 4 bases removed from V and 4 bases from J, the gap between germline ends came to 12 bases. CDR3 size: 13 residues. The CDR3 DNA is TGTGCCAGCAGCGTCACAGGGAGGTACGAGCAGTACTTC. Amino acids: CASSVTGRYEQYF.

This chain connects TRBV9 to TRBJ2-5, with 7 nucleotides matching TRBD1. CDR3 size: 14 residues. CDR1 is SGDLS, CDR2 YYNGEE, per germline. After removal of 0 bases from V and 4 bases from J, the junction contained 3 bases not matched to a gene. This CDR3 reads CASSVAGGAETQYF. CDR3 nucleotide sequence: TGTGCCAGCAGCGTAGCAGGGGGTGCAGAGACCCAGTACTTC.

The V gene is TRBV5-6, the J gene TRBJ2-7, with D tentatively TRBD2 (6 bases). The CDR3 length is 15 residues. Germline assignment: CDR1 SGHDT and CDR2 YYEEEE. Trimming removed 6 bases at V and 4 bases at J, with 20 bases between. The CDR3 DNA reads TGTGCCAGCAACCGGAGGGACTTTAGGTTATACGAGCAGTACTTC. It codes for CASNRRDFRLYEQYF.

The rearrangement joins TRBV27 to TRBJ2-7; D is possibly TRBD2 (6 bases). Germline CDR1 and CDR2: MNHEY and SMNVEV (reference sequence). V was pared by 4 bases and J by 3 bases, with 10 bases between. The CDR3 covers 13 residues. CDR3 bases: TGTGCCAGCAGTTATATGGAGGGCTACGAGCAGTACTTC. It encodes CASSYMEGYEQYF.